The 23 T cell receptor beta chains given below trace back to one sample, sequenced in a study of shared clonotypes between healthy human individuals. As defined, naive CD8 cells were CD45RO-negative and positively selected for CCR7, with terminally differentiated effector memory CD45RA+ cells excluded. Libraries were prepared by immunoSEQ multiplex PCR; TCRdb keeps only in-frame clonotypes and omits some of them. Found here are roughly 2.1 million clones, under 95% of them singletons; the top ten hold about 1.5%. The sequenced sample was naive CD8+ T cells from PBMCs. These TCRs come from a man younger than 35 in good health. Some clones in this sample may be carry-over from other donors' samples.

V gene TRBV7-9 combines with J gene TRBJ2-1, with D tentatively TRBD2 (5 bases). Per the germline V gene, CDR1 is SEHNR and CDR2 is FQNEAQ (reference sequence). V was pared by 8 bases and J by 6 bases, with 14 bases between. This CDR3 comprises 13 residues. CDR3 sequence reads: CASVLARGNEQFF. DNA for the CDR3: TGTGCCAGCGTCCTAGCTCGAGGCAATGAGCAGTTCTTC.

This rearrangement joins TRBV7-8 to TRBJ1-3, with no clear D. The CDR3 is 14 amino acids. Per germline, CDR1 SGHVS and CDR2 FQNEAQ. Trimming stripped 5 bases from V and 1 base from J, with 9 bases between. The DNA for the CDR3 is TGTGCCAGCAGCAAAAGCCGATCTGGAAACACCATATATTTT. Encoded protein: CASSKSRSGNTIYF. Full variable domain (missing parts from reference TRBV7-8 and TRBJ1-3): GAGVSQSPRYKVAKRGQDVALRCDPISGHVSLFWYQQALGQGPEFLTYFQNEAQLDKSGLPSDRFFAERPEGSVSTLKIQRTQQEDSAVYLCASSKSRSGNTIYFGEGSWLTVV.

In its sample, this clone was seen once. The chain uses TRBV7-8 and TRBJ1-5, with 7 bases matching TRBD1. The CDR3 has 16 residues. The germline CDR1 and CDR2 sequences are SGHVS and FQNEAQ. J lost 6 bases, V lost 5 bases, and 13 bases had no gene match. CDR3 protein: CASSPITGEVIQPQHF. The CDR3 coding sequence is TGTGCCAGCAGCCCCATTACAGGGGAAGTCATTCAGCCCCAGCATTTT. Supplemented by reference TRBV7-8 and TRBJ1-5, the full variable domain reads GAGVSQSPRYKVAKRGQDVALRCDPISGHVSLFWYQQALGQGPEFLTYFQNEAQLDKSGLPSDRFFAERPEGSVSTLKIQRTQQEDSAVYLCASSPITGEVIQPQHFGDGTRLSIL.

The genes are TRBV28 and TRBJ1-5; TRBD1 aligns across 10 bases. The CDR3 runs to 14 residues. Germline CDR1 is MDHEN and CDR2 is SYDVKM. The trim removed 7 bases at V and 4 bases at J, leaving 4 bases unmatched. Here the CDR3 DNA reads TGTGCCAGCAAAGGGGACAGGGGAAATCAGCCCCAGCATTTT. It is translated as CASKGDRGNQPQHF. Full variable domain (rest looked up from reference TRBV28 and TRBJ1-5): DVKVTQSSRYLVKRTGEKVFLECVQDMDHENMFWYRQDPGLGLRLIYFSYDVKMKEKGDIPEGYSVSREKKERFSLILESASTNQTSMYLCASKGDRGNQPQHFGDGTRLSIL.

The J gene is TRBJ2-2, the V gene TRBV9, with TRBD2 as a possible D gene (6 bases). The CDR3 has 15 amino acids. V dropped 1 base and J dropped 4 bases, with 11 bases sitting between them. Germline lookup yields CDR1 SGDLS and CDR2 YYNGEE. This CDR3 is CASSVMGLPTGELFF. The CDR3 DNA follows: TGTGCCAGCAGCGTAATGGGACTGCCCACCGGGGAGCTGTTTTTT. Together with reference TRBV9 and TRBJ2-2, the CDR3 gives the full variable domain: DSGVTQTPKHLITATGQRVTLRCSPRSGDLSVYWYQQSLDQGLQFLIQYYNGEERAKGNILERFSAQQFPDLHSELNLSSLELGDSALYFCASSVMGLPTGELFFGEGSRLTVL.

This rearrangement joins TRBV9 to TRBJ2-7; no clear D. Germline values: CDR1 SGDLS, CDR2 YYNGEE. The CDR3 length is 16 residues. V was trimmed by 0 bases and J by 0 bases, leaving 13 bases between them. The CDR3 nucleotides read TGTGCCAGCAGCGTAGCTGACGGGTATACCTCCTACGAGCAGTACTTC. It encodes CASSVADGYTSYEQYF.

The V and J genes are TRBV28 and TRBJ1-2, with TRBD1 matching 9 bases. Germline-derived CDR1 and CDR2 are MDHEN and SYDVKM. With V trimmed by 6 bases and J by 7 bases, 18 bases remained unmatched. The CDR3 has 17 residues. In DNA, the CDR3 is TGTGCCAGCAGCCCTCCTAGGACAGGGGTTGCCTTCGCTGGCTACACCTTC. Its translation is CASSPPRTGVAFAGYTF.

The chain carries TRBV7-2 and TRBJ2-2; maybe TRBD1 (6 bases). CDR1 SGHTA and CDR2 FQGNSA come from the germline V gene. The germline V and J ends were trimmed by 3 bases and 4 bases, with 15 bases remaining between them. The CDR3 is made up of 16 amino acids. The CDR3 nucleotides are TGTGCCAGCAGCTTCTACAGGGTTATTGGCACCGGGGAGCTGTTTTTT. Protein: CASSFYRVIGTGELFF. The variable domain in full, completed from reference TRBV7-2 and TRBJ2-2, reads GAGVSQSPSNKVTEKGKDVELRCDPISGHTALYWYRQSLGQGLEFLIYFQGNSAPDKSGLPSDRFSAERTGGSVSTLTIQRTQQEDSAVYLCASSFYRVIGTGELFFGEGSRLTVL.

The rearrangement uses TRBV27 and TRBJ2-3; the D is unclear. The V gene lost 6 bases and the J gene lost 5 bases, with 12 bases spanning the gap. Germline loops: CDR1 MNHEY, CDR2 SMNVEV (reference sequence). The CDR3 runs to 13 residues. The CDR3 sequence is CASRPEYEDTQYF. The CDR3 DNA reads as TGTGCCAGCAGACCAGAGTACGAAGATACGCAGTATTTT.

V gene TRBV2 combines with J gene TRBJ2-1; a possible D gene is TRBD2 (6 bases). The CDR3 is made up of 14 amino acids. Per germline, CDR1 SNHLY and CDR2 FYNNEI. V gave up 3 bases and J gave up 7 bases, with 13 bases separating them. CDR3 amino acids: CASSDIAGRNEQFF. In nucleotides, the CDR3 is TGTGCCAGCAGTGATATTGCGGGAAGGAATGAGCAGTTCTTC.

CDR3 loop: CATIGETQYF. DNA of the CDR3: TGTGCCACAATCGGGGAGACCCAGTACTTC. The chain employs TRBV6-1 and TRBJ2-5, with D hard to call. The CDR3 is 10 amino acids. Trimming pared 10 bases from V and 5 bases from J, leaving 8 bases between. Germline CDR1 reads MNHNS; CDR2 reads SASEGT.

The rearrangement uses TRBV29-1 and TRBJ1-1, with unresolved D. From germline, CDR1 is SQVTM and CDR2 ANQGSEA. The length of the CDR3 is 12 residues. Trimming shortened V by 6 bases and J by 1 base, and 9 bases separated the two germline ends. The chain's CDR3 is CSVPTENTEAFF. The CDR3, as DNA: TGCAGCGTACCTACAGAGAACACTGAAGCTTTCTTT.

The rearrangement uses TRBV7-9 and TRBJ2-5; maybe TRBD1 (6 bases). Per the germline V gene, CDR1 is SEHNR and CDR2 is FQNEAQ (reference sequence). This CDR3 spans 13 amino acids. Trimming stripped 5 bases from V and 5 bases from J, with 12 bases between. The chain's CDR3 is CASSHTGPETQYF. CDR3 DNA sequence: TGTGCCAGCAGCCATACAGGGCCGGAGACCCAGTACTTC.

The genes are TRBV7-8 and TRBJ2-1; 10 bases fit TRBD1. V was pared by 3 bases and J by 7 bases, with 9 bases of the junction left unmatched. The CDR3 runs to 16 residues. Looked up from germline, CDR1 is SGHVS and CDR2 is FQNEAQ. CDR3 DNA sequence: TGTGCCAGCAGCTTGAGTTTGGGACAGGGGTGGAATGAGCAGTTCTTC. Its protein product is CASSLSLGQGWNEQFF.

CDR3 sequence reads: CSVESMGNEQFF. CDR3 coding DNA: TGCAGCGTTGAGAGCATGGGCAATGAGCAGTTCTTC. The V call is TRBV29-1, the J call TRBJ2-1; D not resolved. The CDR3 has 12 amino acids. V was pared by 3 bases and J by 6 bases, with 9 bases between. Germline CDR1 SQVTM, CDR2 ANQGSEA.

This clone was picked up a small number of times. The chain couples TRBV7-9 to TRBJ1-1; 9 bases agree with TRBD1. Trimming cost V 5 bases and J 5 bases; bases outside gene matches: 9. There are 15 residues in the CDR3. Germline V gene sequence: CDR1 SEHNR, CDR2 FQNEAQ (reference sequence). The CDR3 reads CASSPGQGRDTEAFF. The CDR3 coding sequence is TGTGCCAGCAGCCCAGGACAGGGGAGGGATACTGAAGCTTTCTTT.

The gene calls are TRBV29-1 and TRBJ2-3, with D possibly being TRBD2 (5 bases). Germline V gene sequence: CDR1 SQVTM, CDR2 ANQGSEA. This CDR3 comprises 14 residues. Trimming left V 7 bases short and J 1 base short, with 15 bases between. The CDR3 here is CSAPSAGGTDTQYF. CDR3 in DNA: TGCAGCGCCCCTTCAGCCGGGGGCACAGATACGCAGTATTTT.

This chain links TRBV5-1 with TRBJ2-2, with 12 bases identical to TRBD2. The V gene end was trimmed by 0 bases and the J gene end by 7 bases; junction bases not matched to a gene: 10. This CDR3 is built from 18 residues. Per germline, CDR1 SGHRS and CDR2 YFSETQ. The CDR3 nucleotides are TGCGCCAGCAGCTTGGCGACTCTAGCGGGAGGGCCGATCGGGGAGCTGTTTTTT. Translation: CASSLATLAGGPIGELFF. Using reference TRBV5-1 and TRBJ2-2 for the parts outside the CDR3, the full variable domain is KAGVTQTPRYLIKTRGQQVTLSCSPISGHRSVSWYQQTPGQGLQFLFEYFSETQRNKGNFPGRFSGRQFSNSRSEMNVSTLELGDSALYLCASSLATLAGGPIGELFFGEGSRLTVL.

V gene TRBV6-1 combines with J gene TRBJ1-5; no clear D gene. The CDR3 loop spans 14 amino acids. Germline V CDR1 and CDR2: MNHNS, SASEGT. V lost 6 bases, J lost 0 bases, and 9 bases lay in between. For the CDR3, the DNA is TGTGCCAGCAGGAGGATCGATAGCAATCAGCCCCAGCATTTT. Translation: CASRRIDSNQPQHF.

Notes on this clone: Additional DNA sequences in this sample encode the identical CDR3. The V call is TRBV7-9, the J call TRBJ2-5; 13 positions agree with TRBD2. CDR3 length: 16 amino acids. The V gene end was trimmed by 5 bases and the J gene end by 2 bases; junction bases not matched to a gene: 5. The V gene's germline CDR1 is SEHNR and CDR2 FQNEAQ (reference sequence). The CDR3 nucleotides read TGTGCCAGCAGCCACGGACTAGCGGGAGTTCAAGAGACCCAGTACTTC. This gives the protein CASSHGLAGVQETQYF. Filled out from reference TRBV7-9 and TRBJ2-5, the complete variable domain reads DTGVSQNPRHKITKRGQNVTFRCDPISEHNRLYWYRQTLGQGPEFLTYFQNEAQLEKSRLLSDRFSAERPKGSFSTLEIQRTEQGDSAMYLCASSHGLAGVQETQYFGPGTRLLVL.

A note on this clone: Other DNA sequences in this specimen translate into the identical CDR3. The chain has TRBV11-2 and TRBJ1-1; maybe TRBD1 (5 bases). V was pared by 5 bases and J by 5 bases, with 12 bases between. This CDR3 is built from 13 residues. Germline CDR1 SGHAT, CDR2 FQNNGV. In nucleotides, the CDR3 is TGTGCCAGCAGCCTCAGACCAGGGACTGAAGCTTTCTTT. Amino acids: CASSLRPGTEAFF.

The chain carries TRBV7-9 and TRBJ2-7, with D unresolved. Germline V gives CDR1 SEHNR, CDR2 FQNEAQ (reference sequence). Between the trimmed V and J ends, which lost 3 bases and 1 base, there was a span of 19 bases. CDR3 length: 17 residues. CDR3 residues: CASSLHSPNDLSYEQYF. CDR3 nucleotides: TGTGCCAGCAGCTTGCACTCCCCAAATGACTTATCCTACGAGCAGTACTTC.

This clone was seen a handful of times. The CDR3 spells CASCNGPFSYEQYF. The CDR3 coding sequence is TGTGCCAGCTGTAACGGCCCGTTCTCCTACGAGCAGTACTTC. The V call is TRBV28, the J call TRBJ2-7; D call uncertain. There are 14 residues in the CDR3. Germline V lookup: CDR1 MDHEN, CDR2 SYDVKM. Trimming removed 8 bases at V and 0 bases at J, with 14 bases between.